The TCR beta chain described here comes from a study of vaccination effects on CD4 cells after COVID-19. At the level of the study: Post-vaccine samples followed the second dose by a median of 72 days.

Data came from immunoSEQ multiplex PCR; TCRdb stores just in-frame clones and leaves some out. Seen here are some 27,000 clones, less than 75% observed once, and the top ten hold roughly a tenth. Whole-study results and caveats: Healthy vaccinees' vaccine-induced clones included only 1 of 255 cross-reacting with common cold coronaviruses.

There are 15 residues in the CDR3. V lost 0 bases, J lost 2 bases, and 11 bases lay in between. CDR1 and CDR2 (germline): MNHEY, SVGAGI. Antigen-specific CD4+ T cell clonotypes were called by their expansion after viral peptide-pool culture in ViraFEST. The culture ran for approximately 9 days before CD4+ T cells were isolated. Participants got two doses of BNT162b2 or mRNA-1273 vaccine. Each vaccine recipient was nucleocapsid antibody negative and had no prior SARS-CoV-2 infection. Cultures of over 1.5 million PBMC per well contained 10 IU/ml IL-2 plus 10 ug/ml peptides. As for this clone: Its antigen is still unknown.

This receptor was identified in a human donor who received a COVID-19 vaccine. Sequenced material: CD4+ T cells from PBMCs cultured with HCoV-NL63 spike peptides, taken after COVID-19 vaccination. This sequence joins TRBV6-5 and TRBJ2-7; D gene unclear. The chain's CDR3 is CASSYSGGQAYEQYF. CDR3 in DNA: TGTGCCAGCAGTTACTCGGGTGGGCAGGCCTACGAGCAGTACTTC.